The rows below give T cell receptor beta chains drawn from one sample of a study of T-cell reconstitution after alpha-beta-depleted transplantation in children. TCRdb used MiXCR to reprocess the PCR reads, holding one entry per CDR3 protein. The sample records 440,000 or so distinct CDR3 sequences, 43% being singletons. Here the sequenced sample was PBMCs, taken before TCRalphabeta/CD19-depleted stem cell transplant. These TCRs come from a girl aged 2-10 years with aplastic anemia, due to receive a stem cell transplant. The CDR3 runs from the conserved cysteine through the conserved F or W. A D gene is named only where the DNA matches it firmly. Only part of the rows carry a size: once, few, many, or a class if the clone is expanded.

CDR3 protein: CASSLFGGGYRGEQFF
CDR3 DNA: TGTGCCAGCAGTTTATTTGGGGGAGGATACCGCGGTGAGCAGTTCTTC
V gene: TRBV28
CDR3 length: 16
J gene: TRBJ2-1
D gene: NA
clone size: few

CDR3 protein: CASGDRNSYEQYF
CDR3 DNA: TGTGCCAGCGGTGACAGGAACTCCTACGAGCAGTACTTC
V gene: TRBV9
CDR3 length: 13
J gene: TRBJ2-7
D gene: NA
clone size: few

CDR3 protein: CASSQGPGEQFF
CDR3 DNA: TGTGCCAGCAGCCAGGGACCTGGTGAGCAGTTCTTC
V gene: TRBV5-6
CDR3 length: 12
J gene: TRBJ2-1
D gene: NA
clone size: NA

CDR3 protein: CASSVSYLEGTQYF
CDR3 DNA: TGTGCCAGCAGCGTCAGTTATTTGGAAGGGACCCAGTACTTC
V gene: TRBV7-6
CDR3 length: 14
J gene: TRBJ2-5
D gene: NA
clone size: few

CDR3 protein: CASSQGVGETQYF
CDR3 DNA: TGTGCCAGCAGCCAAGGGGTTGGGGAGACCCAGTACTTC
V gene: TRBV7-6
CDR3 length: 13
J gene: TRBJ2-5
D gene: NA
clone size: NA

CDR3 protein: CASSYLGAGQPQHF
CDR3 DNA: TGTGCCAGCAGTTATCTAGGGGCGGGTCAGCCCCAGCATTTT
V gene: TRBV6-2/TRBV6-3
CDR3 length: 14
J gene: TRBJ1-5
D gene: NA
clone size: many

CDR3 protein: CASSLFSGTGGLNAGYTF
CDR3 DNA: TGTGCCAGCAGCTTATTTTCCGGTACAGGGGGACTCAATGCGGGCTACACCTTC
V gene: TRBV7-8
CDR3 length: 18
J gene: TRBJ1-2
D gene: TRBD1
clone size: many

CDR3 protein: CASSLGGRTNTQYF
CDR3 DNA: TGTGCCAGCAGTTTAGGTGGGAGAACGAATACGCAGTATTTT
V gene: TRBV12-3/TRBV12-4
CDR3 length: 14
J gene: TRBJ2-3
D gene: NA
clone size: many

CDR3 protein: CASRARETTGELFF
CDR3 DNA: TGTGCCAGCAGGGCGCGAGAGACCACCGGGGAGCTGTTTTTT
V gene: TRBV2
CDR3 length: 14
J gene: TRBJ2-2
D gene: NA
clone size: NA

CDR3 protein: CASSLGSGQGVKGEQFF
CDR3 DNA: TGTGCCAGCAGCTTAGGCTCAGGACAGGGAGTGAAAGGTGAGCAGTTCTTC
V gene: TRBV11-2
CDR3 length: 17
J gene: TRBJ2-1
D gene: TRBD1
clone size: many

CDR3 protein: CASSQEVGRGAFF
CDR3 DNA: TGCGCCAGCAGCCAAGAAGTGGGTAGGGGAGCTTTCTTT
V gene: TRBV4-3
CDR3 length: 13
J gene: TRBJ1-1
D gene: NA
clone size: few

CDR3 protein: CASRAEADTQYF
CDR3 DNA: TGTGCCAGCCGCGCGGAGGCAGATACGCAGTATTTT
V gene: TRBV5-5
CDR3 length: 12
J gene: TRBJ2-3
D gene: NA
clone size: few

CDR3 protein: CSARILAELNEQFF
CDR3 DNA: TGCAGTGCTAGAATACTAGCGGAGCTTAATGAGCAGTTCTTC
V gene: TRBV20-1
CDR3 length: 14
J gene: TRBJ2-1
D gene: TRBD2
clone size: once

CDR3 protein: CASSDRGNQPQHF
CDR3 DNA: TGTGCCAGCAGTGACAGAGGCAATCAGCCCCAGCATTTT
V gene: TRBV25-1
CDR3 length: 13
J gene: TRBJ1-5
D gene: NA
clone size: NA

CDR3 protein: CASSSFGTSGQETQYF
CDR3 DNA: TGTGCCAGCAGTTCATTCGGGACTAGCGGCCAAGAGACCCAGTACTTC
V gene: TRBV7-2
CDR3 length: 16
J gene: TRBJ2-5
D gene: TRBD2
clone size: many

CDR3 protein: CASPTSGGPKSTDTQYF
CDR3 DNA: TGTGCCAGCCCGACTAGCGGGGGGCCTAAAAGCACAGATACGCAGTATTTT
V gene: TRBV18
CDR3 length: 17
J gene: TRBJ2-3
D gene: TRBD2
clone size: once

CDR3 protein: CASSQILAGGNEQFF
CDR3 DNA: TGTGCCAGCAGCCAAATACTAGCGGGAGGCAATGAGCAGTTCTTC
V gene: TRBV14
CDR3 length: 15
J gene: TRBJ2-1
D gene: TRBD2
clone size: many

CDR3 protein: CASSLARTGGAGYTF
CDR3 DNA: TGTGCCAGCAGCTTAGCCCGGACAGGGGGCGCTGGCTACACCTTC
V gene: TRBV7-8
CDR3 length: 15
J gene: TRBJ1-2
D gene: TRBD1
clone size: NA

CDR3 protein: CASSWALETDTQYF
CDR3 DNA: TGCGCCAGCAGCTGGGCGCTCGAGACAGATACGCAGTATTTT
V gene: TRBV5-1
CDR3 length: 14
J gene: TRBJ2-3
D gene: NA
clone size: NA

CDR3 protein: CASSLRRGVRSGANVLTF
CDR3 DNA: TGTGCCAGCAGTTTAAGGAGGGGTGTACGCTCTGGGGCCAACGTCCTGACTTTC
V gene: TRBV28
CDR3 length: 18
J gene: TRBJ2-6
D gene: NA
clone size: many

CDR3 protein: CASSGARGSNQPQHF
CDR3 DNA: TGTGCCAGCAGTGGGGCGAGGGGGAGCAATCAGCCCCAGCATTTT
V gene: TRBV2
CDR3 length: 15
J gene: TRBJ1-5
D gene: NA
clone size: few

CDR3 protein: CASSLSLDRLVNTGELFF
CDR3 DNA: TGTGCCAGCAGCTTATCACTGGATAGGCTAGTGAACACCGGGGAGCTGTTTTTT
V gene: TRBV7-3
CDR3 length: 18
J gene: TRBJ2-2
D gene: NA
clone size: few

CDR3 protein: CATSRDATGRAYEQYF
CDR3 DNA: TGTGCCACCAGCAGAGACGCGACAGGGCGCGCCTACGAGCAGTACTTC
V gene: TRBV15
CDR3 length: 16
J gene: TRBJ2-7
D gene: TRBD1
clone size: NA

CDR3 protein: CATSRPLTLNTGELFF
CDR3 DNA: TGTGCCACCAGCAGGCCCCTTACATTGAACACCGGGGAGCTGTTTTTT
V gene: TRBV15
CDR3 length: 16
J gene: TRBJ2-2
D gene: NA
clone size: NA

CDR3 protein: CATRSGLMTDTQYF
CDR3 DNA: TGTGCCACCAGGTCAGGACTAATGACAGATACGCAGTATTTT
V gene: TRBV15
CDR3 length: 14
J gene: TRBJ2-3
D gene: NA
clone size: NA

CDR3 protein: CSAPDSPIRETQYF
CDR3 DNA: TGCAGTGCTCCGGACAGCCCAATCCGGGAGACCCAGTACTTC
V gene: TRBV20-1
CDR3 length: 14
J gene: TRBJ2-5
D gene: NA
clone size: many

CDR3 protein: CASSRRWNGYTF
CDR3 DNA: TGTGCCAGTAGTAGGCGTTGGAACGGCTACACCTTC
V gene: TRBV19
CDR3 length: 12
J gene: TRBJ1-2
D gene: NA
clone size: few

CDR3 protein: CASSQDLREDTQYF
CDR3 DNA: TGCGCCAGCAGCCAGGACCTCCGGGAGGATACGCAGTATTTT
V gene: TRBV4-1
CDR3 length: 14
J gene: TRBJ2-3
D gene: NA
clone size: few